This T cell receptor (beta chain) was documented in a study of Ad26.COV2.S vaccination and SARS-CoV-2 variants. Treatment defined: 19 received Ad26.COV2.S at low or high dose, single or two shots; several received placebo; per-sample allocation not given. Day 63 after the first vaccine or placebo injection was the time point for sampling. An Ad26 vector expressing Wuhan-strain SARS-CoV-2 spike served as the vaccine. This clone was counted a single time. Libraries were prepared by immunoSEQ multiplex PCR; TCRdb keeps only in-frame clonotypes and omits some of them. This sample has 360,000 or so clones, with over 75% found just once. V was shortened by 6 bases and J by 15 bases, with 18 bases between the two germline ends. The CDR3 is 12 residues long.

The receptor was derived from a person aged 18-65 years who received the Ad26.COV2.S COVID-19 vaccine or a placebo. The chain joins TRBV12-3 or TRBV12-4 to TRBJ2-1; either TRBD1 or TRBD2 may supply D (7 bases each). The specimen comprised peripheral blood, sampled in a trial of Ad26.COV2.S vaccine versus placebo. CDR3 DNA: TGTGCCAGCAGGCAGGGGGAGGGGGCCACGTTCTTC. Its protein is CASRQGEGATFF.